The 32 T cell receptor beta chains below come from one sample, sequenced in a study of blood T cell repertoires in COVID-19. Produced via immunoSEQ multiplex PCR; TCRdb's table is partial and in-frame only. The sample has 150,000 to 200,000 clones, 85% to 90% seen once. The sample consisted of peripheral blood. These receptors all come from a woman aged 55-69 years with COVID-19, enrolled during active disease.

V is TRBV11-2 and J is TRBJ2-1; 8 bases match TRBD2. The CDR3 consists of 15 residues. CDR1 is SGHAT and CDR2 is FQNNGV in the germline V gene. V was clipped by 1 base and J by 8 bases; unmatched bases: 7. The CDR3 nucleotides are TGTGCCAGCAGCTTAGCGGGAGGGCCGGGCGATGAGCAGTTCTTC. Its translation is CASSLAGGPGDEQFF.

The V call is TRBV3-1 (or the pseudogene TRBV3-2), the J call TRBJ2-7; the D is unclear. V lost 5 bases and J lost 6, with 11 bases in between. The CDR3 sequence is 12 residues long. CDR1 LGHDT and CDR2 YNNKEL come from the germline V gene (reference sequence). The CDR3 DNA sequence: TGTGCCAGCAGCACCGTAACTACCGAGCAGTACTTC. Protein sequence: CASSTVTTEQYF.

This chain links TRBV28 with TRBJ1-1; D gene ambiguous. Trimming pared 11 bases from V and 2 bases from J, leaving 18 bases between. The CDR3 totals 14 residues. The germline V gene has CDR1 MDHEN and CDR2 SYDVKM. The CDR3 reads CASPRILTNTEAFF. The CDR3 DNA reads as TGTGCCTCCCCCAGGATCCTAACTAACACTGAAGCTTTCTTT.

The chain recombines TRBV7-6 with TRBJ2-7; 12 bases agree with TRBD2. This CDR3 is 15 amino acids long. CDR1 is SGHVS, CDR2 FNYEAQ, per germline. Trimming took 4 bases from V and 7 from J; bases not matched to a gene: 8. DNA of the CDR3: TGTGCCAGCAGCTCGACTAGCGGGAGTATACGGGAGCAGTACTTC. Translation gives CASSSTSGSIREQYF.

The gene calls are TRBV11-2 and TRBJ1-4, with a tentative D call TRBD1 (6 bases). The CDR3 has 15 amino acids. The germline V and J ends were trimmed by 5 bases and 4 bases, with 14 bases remaining between them. CDR1 is SGHAT and CDR2 is FQNNGV in the germline V gene. CDR3 sequence reads: CASSPQGSLNEKLFF. The CDR3 bases are TGTGCCAGCAGCCCCCAGGGGTCCCTTAATGAAAAACTGTTTTTT.

Only a few counts were recorded for this clone. The CDR3 spells CASSIVGGSQPQHF. CDR3 nucleotide sequence: TGTGCCAGTAGTATTGTAGGGGGTTCCCAGCCCCAGCATTTT. The chain links TRBV19 to TRBJ1-5; possible D gene TRBD1, 6 bases. Trimming cost V 3 bases and J 7 bases, with 13 bases left between them. The CDR3 contains 14 residues. CDR1 and CDR2 (germline): LNHDA, SQIVND (reference sequence). Combining the CDR3 with reference TRBV19 and TRBJ1-5 gives the whole variable domain DGGITQSPKYLFRKEGQNVTLSCEQNLNHDAMYWYRQDPGQGLRLIYYSQIVNDFQKGDIAEGYSVSREKKESFPLTVTSAQKNPTAFYLCASSIVGGSQPQHFGDGTRLSIL.

The chain employs TRBV4-2 and TRBJ2-5; 12 bases match TRBD2. Germline values: CDR1 LGHNA, CDR2 YNFKEQ. The V segment lost 0 bases and the J segment 2 bases; nucleotides outside the gene matches: 4. This CDR3 spans 17 amino acids. The CDR3 here is CASSQDATSGRQETQYF. For the CDR3, the DNA is TGTGCCAGCAGCCAAGATGCGACTAGCGGGAGACAAGAGACCCAGTACTTC.

The rearrangement joins TRBV6-5 to TRBJ2-7, with D possibly being TRBD1 (7 bases). The CDR3 has 11 residues. V lost 6 bases and J lost 6, with 9 bases in between. Germline V gene data show CDR1 as MNHEY and CDR2 as SVGAGI. The CDR3 loop is CASSQGGEQYF. The CDR3 DNA sequence: TGTGCCAGCAGCCAGGGGGGCGAGCAGTACTTC.

The CDR3 sequence is CAISVQREGPYEQYF. The CDR3 nucleotides are TGTGCCATCAGTGTGCAGCGGGAGGGTCCCTACGAGCAGTACTTC. V and J are TRBV10-3 and TRBJ2-7; the match to TRBD2 covers 10 bases. This CDR3 has 15 residues. The J segment lost 2 bases and the V segment lost 4 bases, leaving 5 bases of the junction unmatched. CDR1 is ENHRY, CDR2 SYGVKD, per germline.

This clone came up a few times. The chain carries TRBV6-4 and TRBJ1-1, with 7 nucleotides matching TRBD1. Trimming at V came to 5 bases and at J to 0 bases, leaving 3 bases not matched to a gene. CDR3 length: 14 residues. Germline values: CDR1 MRHNA, CDR2 SNTAGT. The CDR3 loop is CASSRTGLNTEAFF. The CDR3, as DNA: TGTGCCAGCAGTCGGACAGGTTTGAACACTGAAGCTTTCTTT.

Only a few counts were recorded for this clone. The V gene is TRBV12-3 or TRBV12-4, the J gene TRBJ2-3, with 7 bases fitting TRBD2. Losses at the gene ends were 4 bases for V and 8 bases for J; bases not matched to a gene: 0. The length of the CDR3 is 11 residues. The CDR3 bases are TGTGCCAGCAGTTCTAGCGGTACGCAGTATTTT. Protein sequence: CASSSSGTQYF.

There are a few counts of this clone. V gene TRBV15 combines with J gene TRBJ2-7; 11 positions match TRBD2. Looked up from germline, CDR1 is LNHNV and CDR2 is YYDKDF (reference sequence). The CDR3 consists of 16 residues. V was pared by 3 bases and J by 2 bases, with 6 bases of the junction left unmatched. CDR3 sequence reads: CATSREGTSGAYEQYF. CDR3 in DNA: TGTGCCACCAGCAGGGAGGGGACTAGCGGAGCCTACGAGCAGTACTTC.

J is TRBJ1-6 and V is TRBV9; perhaps TRBD1 as D (5 bases). V lost 3 bases to trimming and J lost 8 bases, with 12 bases between them. CDR1 and CDR2 (germline): SGDLS, YYNGEE. The CDR3 is 14 residues long. The CDR3 reads CASSDNGGDSPLHF. In DNA form, the CDR3 reads TGTGCCAGCAGCGACAATGGAGGGGATTCACCCCTCCACTTT.

The rearrangement uses TRBV3-1 (or the pseudogene TRBV3-2) and TRBJ2-5; D remains ambiguous. Trimming left V 1 base short and J 10 bases short, with 10 bases between. The CDR3 sequence is 12 residues long. Germline V gene data show CDR1 as LGHDT and CDR2 as YNNKEL (reference sequence). The CDR3 reads CASSQATSFQYF. In DNA, the CDR3 is TGTGCCAGCAGCCAAGCTACCTCATTCCAGTACTTC.

As DNA, the CDR3 is TGTGCCAGCAGTTATCCTGAAGAGGGGGCATATGGCTACACCTTC. Amino acid sequence: CASSYPEEGAYGYTF. The chain combines TRBV6-6 with TRBJ1-2; the match to TRBD1 covers 7 bases. The CDR3 sequence is 15 residues long. V was pared by 3 bases and J by 5 bases, with 9 bases of the junction left unmatched. Looked up from germline, CDR1 is MNHNY and CDR2 is SVGAGI (reference sequence).

The gene calls are TRBV9 and TRBJ2-7, with TRBD2 identical over 11 bases. V shed 0 bases and J 6 bases; nucleotides not matched to a gene: 8. Looked up from germline, CDR1 is SGDLS and CDR2 is YYNGEE. The CDR3 has 16 amino acids. The CDR3, as DNA: TGTGCCAGCAGCGTAGCTGGAACTAGCGGGAGTTCCGAGCAGTACTTC. Its translation is CASSVAGTSGSSEQYF.

Turning to this clone: The sample has other DNA sequences that encode this CDR3 too. This chain connects TRBV6-5 to TRBJ1-3; D remains unclear. This CDR3 comprises 14 residues. Trimming stripped 0 bases from V and 2 bases from J, with 5 bases between. CDR1 is MNHEY and CDR2 is SVGAGI in the germline V gene. The CDR3 here is CASSYSGAGNTIYF. CDR3 bases: TGTGCCAGCAGTTACTCCGGGGCTGGAAACACCATATATTTT.

This clone was counted once. The sample carries other DNA sequences with the same CDR3. The CDR3 nucleotides are TGCGCCAGCAGCTTAGGGGACAGAGACACCGGGGAGCTGTTTTTT. Its translation is CASSLGDRDTGELFF. The rearrangement links TRBV5-1 to TRBJ2-2, with 7 bases aligning to TRBD1. The V segment lost 2 bases and the J segment 3 bases; nucleotides outside the gene matches: 4. Per the germline V gene, CDR1 is SGHRS and CDR2 is YFSETQ. The CDR3 loop spans 15 amino acids.

The gene calls are TRBV3-1 (or the pseudogene TRBV3-2) and TRBJ1-3, with TRBD1 as a possible D gene (5 bases). Germline values: CDR1 LGHDT, CDR2 YNNKEL (reference sequence). V lost 0 bases and J 4 bases, leaving 13 bases between the germline ends. The CDR3 loop spans 16 amino acids. The CDR3: CASSQDLGGAGNTIYF. The CDR3 DNA is TGTGCCAGCAGCCAAGATCTTGGAGGGGCCGGAAACACCATATATTTT.

The chain is built from TRBV6-2 or TRBV6-3 and TRBJ2-2; D gene uncertain. V was clipped by 0 bases and J by 6 bases, with 2 bases between them. There are 12 residues in the CDR3. Per germline, CDR1 MNHEY and CDR2 SVGEGT. The CDR3 coding sequence is TGTGCCAGCAGTTACTCCGCCGGGGAGCTGTTTTTT. This encodes CASSYSAGELFF.

The chain couples TRBV3-1 (or the pseudogene TRBV3-2) to TRBJ2-7; D may be TRBD1 (6 bases). CDR1 is LGHDT, CDR2 YNNKEL, per germline (reference sequence). Trimming cost V 4 bases and J 0 bases, with 13 bases left between them. This CDR3 spans 15 amino acids. In nucleotides, the CDR3 is TGTGCCAGCAGCCCTCGGACAGTGAGCTCCTACGAGCAGTACTTC. Translating gives CASSPRTVSSYEQYF.

The chain has TRBV7-8 and TRBJ1-1; D ambiguous. This CDR3 contains 11 residues. V lost 5 bases and J 5 bases, leaving 6 bases between the germline ends. CDR1 is SGHVS, CDR2 FQNEAQ, per germline. The CDR3 is CASSLVTEAFF. The CDR3 DNA is TGTGCCAGCAGCCTTGTAACTGAAGCTTTCTTT.

A few counts support this clone. The chain links TRBV19 to TRBJ2-7, with D possibly TRBD2 on 5 matching bases. Germline V lookup: CDR1 LNHDA, CDR2 SQIVND (reference sequence). The ends were cut back, 3 bases at V and 0 bases at J, with 12 bases in the middle. The CDR3 is made up of 15 amino acids. In DNA, the CDR3 is TGTGCCAGTAGTATGGGAGACTTATTCTCCTACGAGCAGTACTTC. Residues: CASSMGDLFSYEQYF.

The rearrangement uses TRBV30 and TRBJ2-7; the D gene is possibly TRBD2 (5 bases). The V end was cut by 2 bases, the J end by 2 bases, with 19 bases between. This CDR3 region has 16 residues. Germline CDR1 and CDR2: GTSNPN and SVGIG (reference sequence). This CDR3 reads CAWSRTFWETTYEQYF. CDR3 DNA sequence: TGTGCCTGGAGTCGTACGTTCTGGGAGACTACCTACGAGCAGTACTTC.

The rearrangement joins TRBV11-2 to TRBJ2-1, with D unresolved. Trimming took 5 bases from V and 8 from J, leaving 13 bases between them. The CDR3 has 13 residues. CDR1 is SGHAT and CDR2 is FQNNGV in the germline V gene. Here the CDR3 DNA reads TGTGCCAGCAGCCTAGGAGTAGTGGATGAGCAGTTCTTC. It specifies CASSLGVVDEQFF.

V usage is TRBV6-5 and J usage is TRBJ1-2; 10 bases fit TRBD1. The CDR3 loop spans 16 amino acids. The V gene's germline CDR1 is MNHEY and CDR2 SVGAGI. The ends lost 0 bases at V and 5 bases at J; junction bases unmatched: 6. For the CDR3, the DNA is TGTGCCAGCAGTTACTCTATCGGACAGGGGGGGTATGGCTACACCTTC. It codes for CASSYSIGQGGYGYTF.

V usage is TRBV18 and J usage is TRBJ1-5, with TRBD1 identical over 12 bases. The CDR3 is made up of 16 amino acids. V shed 3 bases, J shed 3 bases, and the junction held 3 bases outside the gene matches. CDR1 and CDR2 from the germline V gene are KGHSH and LQKENI. In nucleotides, the CDR3 is TGTGCCAGCTCACCGGGGACAGGGGGCTCCAATCAGCCCCAGCATTTT. Its translation is CASSPGTGGSNQPQHF.

The gene calls are TRBV30 and TRBJ1-2; D is unresolved. The CDR3 has 13 amino acids. The germline CDR1 and CDR2 sequences are GTSNPN and SVGIG (reference sequence). Trimming pared 3 bases from V and 2 bases from J, leaving 10 bases between. The CDR3 bases are TGTGCCTGGAGCGGTGGAGTAAACTATGGCTACACCTTC. As protein: CAWSGGVNYGYTF.

This sequence joins TRBV13 and TRBJ1-6, with D possibly matching TRBD1 (5 bases). The V end was cut by 0 bases, the J end by 7 bases, with 10 bases between. Germline-derived CDR1 and CDR2 are PRHDT and FYEKMQ (reference sequence). CDR3 length: 15 amino acids. CDR3 residues: CASSLGTVSNSPLHF. CDR3 bases: TGTGCCAGCAGCTTAGGGACAGTAAGCAATTCACCCCTCCACTTT.

V and J are TRBV3-1 (or the pseudogene TRBV3-2) and TRBJ2-7; 9 bases align to TRBD2. Germline values: CDR1 LGHDT, CDR2 YNNKEL (reference sequence). V lost 0 bases to trimming and J lost 2 bases; unmatched junction nucleotides: 11. The CDR3 loop spans 18 amino acids. The CDR3 here is CASSQEVWRLAGTYEQYF. The CDR3 nucleotides are TGTGCCAGCAGCCAAGAGGTCTGGCGGCTAGCGGGAACCTACGAGCAGTACTTC.

The chain joins TRBV29-1 to TRBJ1-2; TRBD1 matches 11 bases. CDR1 and CDR2 from the germline V gene are SQVTM and ANQGSEA. The CDR3 spans 15 residues. The trim removed 7 bases at V and 10 bases at J, leaving 17 bases unmatched. The CDR3 DNA sequence: TGCAGCGCCGGTAGGACAGGGGGCAAATTTCGGTCCTACACCTTC. Protein: CSAGRTGGKFRSYTF. Using reference TRBV29-1 and TRBJ1-2 for the parts outside the CDR3, the full variable domain is SAVISQKPSRDICQRGTSLTIQCQVDSQVTMMFWYRQQPGQSLTLIATANQGSEATYESGFVIDKFPISRPNLTFSTLTVSNMSPEDSSIYLCSAGRTGGKFRSYTFGSGTRLTVV.

J is TRBJ1-1 and V is TRBV18; D remains unclear. The length of the CDR3 is 15 residues. The ends were cut back, 1 base at V and 1 base at J, with 10 bases in the middle. CDR1 and CDR2 (germline): KGHSH, LQKENI. CDR3 sequence reads: CASSPQRSWNTEAFF. CDR3 coding DNA: TGTGCCAGCTCACCACAGAGGAGCTGGAACACTGAAGCTTTCTTT.